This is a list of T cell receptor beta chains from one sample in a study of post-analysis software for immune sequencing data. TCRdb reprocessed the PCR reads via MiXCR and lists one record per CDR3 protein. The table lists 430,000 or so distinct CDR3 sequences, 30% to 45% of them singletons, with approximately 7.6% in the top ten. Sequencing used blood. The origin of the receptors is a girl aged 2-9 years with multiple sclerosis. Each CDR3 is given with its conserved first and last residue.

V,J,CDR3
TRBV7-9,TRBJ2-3,CASSLTVGDTQYF
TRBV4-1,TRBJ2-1,CASSQDDSGASYNEQFF
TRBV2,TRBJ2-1,CASSTLAGGENEQFF
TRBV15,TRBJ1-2,CATNRGPGDYGYTF
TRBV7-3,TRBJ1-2,CASSLLPGQGGEGYTF
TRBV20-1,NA,CSAKGQGLDYEQYF
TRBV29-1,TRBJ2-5,CSVLWTGQGETQYF
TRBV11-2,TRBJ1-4,CASSFQKLFF
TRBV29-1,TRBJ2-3,CSVDGRNSTDTQYF
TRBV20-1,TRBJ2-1,CSASGGDLRLGEQFF
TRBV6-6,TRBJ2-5,CASSSPGDRGQETQYF
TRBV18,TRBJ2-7,CASSPGFRYEQYF
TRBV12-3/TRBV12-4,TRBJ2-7,CASTSGYEQYF
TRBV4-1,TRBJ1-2,CASSQDFPGRDYGYTF
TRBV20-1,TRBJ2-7,CSAGGTRGLLGEQYF
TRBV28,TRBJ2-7,CASSLGVGGSYEQYF
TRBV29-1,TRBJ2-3,CSAEREVSTDTQYF
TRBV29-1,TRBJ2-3,CSVALAGEGTDTQYF
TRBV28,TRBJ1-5,CASSSGQGDNQPQHF
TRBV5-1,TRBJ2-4,CASSPQTGVSKNIQYF
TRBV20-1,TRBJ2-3,CSATGVVDTQYF
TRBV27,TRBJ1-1,CASSLRDLMNTEAFF
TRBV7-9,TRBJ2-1,CASSLALRALGKRIYNEQFF
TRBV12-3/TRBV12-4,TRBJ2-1,CASSPPPAVYNEQFF
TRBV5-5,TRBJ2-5,CASSLGSSGGQETQYF
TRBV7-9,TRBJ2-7,CASSSLILAESSYEQYF
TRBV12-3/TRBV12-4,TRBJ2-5,CASSWDVQETQYF
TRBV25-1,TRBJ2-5,CASSGDRLETQYF
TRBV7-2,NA,CASTLRQGATQETQYF
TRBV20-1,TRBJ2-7,CSAREGSGGSYEQYF
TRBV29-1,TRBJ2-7,CSVQSGLAVNYEQYF
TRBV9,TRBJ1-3,CASSVDLSGNSGNTIYF
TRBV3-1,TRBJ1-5,CASSQGSDFAQHF
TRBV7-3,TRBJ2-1,CASSLFGRGSSYNEQFF
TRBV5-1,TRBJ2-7,CASSLGASSGRNINDEQYF
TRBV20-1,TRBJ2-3,CSAMGLGVTDTQYF
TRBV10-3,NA,CAISGLETQYF
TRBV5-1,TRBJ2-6,CASSPGIWSGNSGANVLTF
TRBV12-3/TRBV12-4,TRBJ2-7,CASSTRHVAEQYF
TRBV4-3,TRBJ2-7,CASSQDLPSGRGSYEQYF
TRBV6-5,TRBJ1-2,CASSVRQGIGHGYTF
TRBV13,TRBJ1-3,CASSLSWTGGSGNTIYF
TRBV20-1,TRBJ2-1,CSANTGQAFYNEQFF
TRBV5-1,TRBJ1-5,CASSLGPSNQPQHF
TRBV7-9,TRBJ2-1,CASSLTSGLYNEQFF
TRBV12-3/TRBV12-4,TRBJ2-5,CASNKQYQETQYF
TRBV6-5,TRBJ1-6,CASSYGEGYNSPLHF
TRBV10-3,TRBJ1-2,CAISDSKYYGYTF
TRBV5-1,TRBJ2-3,CASRLAGTSGGSASTDTQYF
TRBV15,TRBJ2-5,CATAGQSYNEQYF
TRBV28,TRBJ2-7,CASSSLVSGRFWQYF
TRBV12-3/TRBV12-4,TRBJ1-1,CASSPRGRDYEAFF
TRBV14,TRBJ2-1,CASSQDQNEQFF
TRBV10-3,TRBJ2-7,CAISGRGGFSYEQYF
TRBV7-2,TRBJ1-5,CASSRGGAAHLPQHF
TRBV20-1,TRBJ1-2,CSAPGQGEDYGYTF
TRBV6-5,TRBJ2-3,CASSRDLPSTDTQYF
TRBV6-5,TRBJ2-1,CASSYVWASRETQFF
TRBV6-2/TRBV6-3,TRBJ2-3,CASTFRDSTDTQYF
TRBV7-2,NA,CASSLESGHLYEQYF